The present entry profiles one TCR beta chain with its context. Germline V gives CDR1 KGHSH, CDR2 LQKENI. The CDR3 is 17 residues long. V lost 6 bases and J 0 bases, leaving 20 bases between the germline ends. This sample stems from a study of cytomegalovirus exposure and HLA in healthy donors. The protocol was immunoSEQ multiplex PCR, while the TCRdb copy is restricted to in-frame clones and leaves out a portion. The table shows more than 45,000 clones, with about 88% occurring only once. It was the approximately 120-subject validation cohort, separate from the approximately 690-subject first cohort, to which the donors belonged.

The rearrangement uses TRBV18 and TRBJ1-2; a weak D match, TRBD1 (6 bases). Sequenced input: PBMCs. The receptor was derived from a woman aged 18-29 years in good health and CMV-seronegative. CDR3 in DNA: TGTGCCAGCTCTTACTCCCCGGACAGACCAGCTAACTATGGCTACACCTTC. This sequence encodes CASSYSPDRPANYGYTF.